One and the same sample provided the 19 T cell receptor beta chains below, sequenced in a study of T cell responses to AZD1222 COVID-19 vaccine. Clones were read by immunoSEQ multiplex PCR, and TCRdb kept only the in-frame ones, dropping some. The table lists 43,000 or so clones, about 92% of them singletons. The sample here was peripheral blood, taken 28 days after the second AZD1222 dose. The receptors were sampled from an adult who received the AZD1222 COVID-19 vaccine.

The rearrangement joins TRBV5-1 to TRBJ2-7; TRBD2 agrees at 8 bases. Germline V CDR1 and CDR2: SGHRS, YFSETQ. The trim removed 4 bases at V and 3 bases at J, leaving 6 bases unmatched. This CDR3 contains 14 residues. The CDR3 loop is CASSPGGLNYEQYF. The CDR3 coding sequence is TGCGCCAGCAGCCCGGGGGGGCTAAACTACGAGCAGTACTTC.

The genes are TRBV30 and TRBJ2-3; D uncertain. V was clipped by 2 bases and J by 5 bases, with 14 bases between them. Germline CDR1 GTSNPN, CDR2 SVGIG (reference sequence). The CDR3 is 14 residues long. CDR3 in DNA: TGTGCCTGGAGTAAGGGCCAGGCAGAAGATACGCAGTATTTT. Protein sequence: CAWSKGQAEDTQYF.

The chain uses TRBV5-4 and TRBJ1-6; TRBD1 aligns across 8 bases. Trimming at V came to 2 bases and at J to 7 bases, leaving 2 bases not matched to a gene. The CDR3 has 14 residues. Germline CDR1 is SGHNT and CDR2 is YYREEE (reference sequence). As DNA, the CDR3 is TGTGCCAGCAGCTTCACAGGGGGGAATTCACCCCTCCACTTT. It yields the protein CASSFTGGNSPLHF.

This clone is a singleton in its sample. This chain connects TRBV19 to TRBJ1-6; a possible D gene is TRBD1 (5 bases). This CDR3 spans 15 amino acids. Germline CDR1 and CDR2: LNHDA and SQIVND (reference sequence). V lost 3 bases and J 7 bases, leaving 13 bases between the germline ends. The CDR3 DNA follows: TGTGCCAGTAGTATGGAGGCCAGGGCCAATTCACCCCTCCACTTT. Its translation is CASSMEARANSPLHF.

The V and J genes are TRBV29-1 and TRBJ1-1; D gene uncertain. Germline CDR1 is SQVTM and CDR2 is ANQGSEA. V gave up 3 bases and J gave up 9 bases, with 8 bases separating them. This CDR3 contains 10 residues. CDR3 in DNA: TGCAGCGTTGAGGGCAGACAAGCTTTCTTT. It encodes CSVEGRQAFF. Using reference TRBV29-1 and TRBJ1-1 for the parts outside the CDR3, the full variable domain is SAVISQKPSRDICQRGTSLTIQCQVDSQVTMMFWYRQQPGQSLTLIATANQGSEATYESGFVIDKFPISRPNLTFSTLTVSNMSPEDSSIYLCSVEGRQAFFGQGTRLTVV.

V is TRBV5-4 and J is TRBJ1-1; D possibly corresponds to TRBD1 (6 bases). The CDR3 covers 14 residues. The V gene lost 3 bases and the J gene lost 7 bases, with 16 bases spanning the gap. From germline, CDR1 is SGHNT and CDR2 YYREEE (reference sequence). CDR3 nucleotide sequence: TGTGCCAGCAGCTCCCTAGCAGGGACACTTGAAGCTTTCTTT. Translating it yields CASSSLAGTLEAFF.

The chain carries TRBV18 and TRBJ1-5; 7 nucleotides match TRBD1. Per the germline V gene, CDR1 is KGHSH and CDR2 is LQKENI. CDR3 length: 15 amino acids. The trim removed 6 bases at V and 0 bases at J, leaving 5 bases unmatched. The CDR3 DNA follows: TGTGCCAGCTCCCGGGGACAGAATAGCAATCAGCCCCAGCATTTT. Translating gives CASSRGQNSNQPQHF.

The chain joins TRBV7-8 to TRBJ2-5, with 8 bases matching TRBD2. CDR3 length: 15 amino acids. Germline CDR1 is SGHVS and CDR2 is FQNEAQ. The V gene end was trimmed by 8 bases and the J gene end by 5 bases; junction bases not matched to a gene: 13. CDR3 amino acids: CASATARGGRETQYF. CDR3 coding DNA: TGTGCCAGCGCAACGGCCCGGGGGGGCCGGGAGACCCAGTACTTC.

This chain joins TRBV19 and TRBJ1-1; TRBD1 is a possible D gene (5 bases). The CDR3 is made up of 13 amino acids. V was cut by 5 bases and J by 4 bases, with 11 bases left in between. From germline, CDR1 is LNHDA and CDR2 SQIVND (reference sequence). CDR3 sequence (DNA): TGTGCCAGTAGTCCCATGGGGGTCACTGAAGCTTTCTTT. Translated: CASSPMGVTEAFF.

This chain links TRBV7-2 with TRBJ1-4; the match to TRBD1 covers 12 bases. With V trimmed by 5 bases and J by 10 bases, 5 bases remained unmatched. From germline, CDR1 is SGHTA and CDR2 FQGNSA. This CDR3 contains 14 residues. The CDR3 here is CASSRDRGPVKLFF. The CDR3 DNA sequence: TGTGCCAGCAGCAGGGACAGGGGGCCGGTAAAACTGTTTTTT.

This rearrangement joins TRBV6-6 to TRBJ1-6; 9 nucleotides agree with TRBD1. Germline V lookup: CDR1 MNHNY, CDR2 SVGAGI (reference sequence). J lost 7 bases, V lost 7 bases, and 5 bases had no gene match. The CDR3 runs 14 residues. CDR3 nucleotides: TGTGCCAGCACCCTACAGGGGGCAAATTCACCCCTCCACTTT. Its protein is CASTLQGANSPLHF.

This chain links TRBV11-2 with TRBJ1-3, with D possibly being TRBD1 (6 bases). Between the trimmed V and J ends, which lost 1 base and 1 base, there was a span of 8 bases. CDR3 length: 15 amino acids. Germline values: CDR1 SGHAT, CDR2 FQNNGV. CDR3 loop: CASSLATGSGNTIYF. CDR3 bases: TGTGCCAGCAGCTTAGCTACAGGGTCTGGAAACACCATATATTTT.

In its sample, this clone was seen a few times. The junction departs from the called germline gene at one end, perhaps through a read error. The CDR3 nucleotides are TGTGCCAGCAGCGAAGGGACTAGCGGGGGGTACGAGCAGTACTTC. Encoded protein: CASSEGTSGGYEQYF. The rearrangement uses TRBV6-1 and TRBJ2-7; 15 positions agree with TRBD2. The CDR3 runs 15 residues. The germline CDR1 and CDR2 sequences are MNHNS and SASEGT.

The V call is TRBV6-5, the J call TRBJ1-1, with 7 bases matching TRBD1. CDR3 size: 12 residues. Germline trimming cut 4 bases from V and 9 bases from J; bases unmatched to any gene: 5. Germline values: CDR1 MNHEY, CDR2 SVGAGI. Here the CDR3 reads CASSLDRSQAFF. CDR3 nucleotides: TGTGCCAGCAGTTTGGACAGGTCTCAAGCTTTCTTT.

In DNA form, the CDR3 reads TGTGCCAGCAGCTCGACCGGGACAGGCTGGATTAGAGAGCAGTACTTC. Its translation is CASSSTGTGWIREQYF. The chain employs TRBV7-8 and TRBJ2-7; 8 bases are shared with TRBD1. This CDR3 contains 16 residues. With V trimmed by 4 bases and J by 7 bases, 15 bases remained unmatched. Germline lookup yields CDR1 SGHVS and CDR2 FQNEAQ.

The rearrangement links TRBV2 to TRBJ1-5; D possibly corresponds to TRBD1 (6 bases). The V gene's germline CDR1 is SNHLY and CDR2 FYNNEI. V was trimmed by 4 bases and J by 2 bases, leaving 12 bases between them. The CDR3 is 15 residues long. In DNA form, the CDR3 reads TGTGCCAGCAGTGGTTCTGGGGGCGGCAATCAGCCCCAGCATTTT. Its protein is CASSGSGGGNQPQHF.

This chain uses TRBV10-3 with TRBJ1-2, with 7 nucleotides matching TRBD1. The CDR3 is 13 residues long. With V trimmed by 4 bases and J by 8 bases, 7 bases remained unmatched. Germline CDR1 and CDR2: ENHRY and SYGVKD. For the CDR3, the DNA is TGTGCCATCAGTGGCGGGACAGCCCGAGGCTACACCTTC. This sequence encodes CAISGGTARGYTF.

This clone appeared a single time. The J gene is TRBJ2-7, the V gene TRBV6-5; either TRBD1 or TRBD2 may fit D (7 bases each). This CDR3 spans 15 amino acids. Trimming removed 5 bases at V and 3 bases at J, with 17 bases between. Per germline, CDR1 MNHEY and CDR2 SVGAGI. CDR3 nucleotides: TGTGCCAGCAGTACCGGGACAGTAGCGGGCTACGAGCAGTACTTC. Encoded protein: CASSTGTVAGYEQYF.

Only one count was recorded for this clone. The chain links TRBV10-3 to TRBJ1-3; 9 bases are a match to TRBD1. Germline CDR1 ENHRY, CDR2 SYGVKD. This CDR3 comprises 14 residues. The V and J ends lost 10 bases and 5 bases, in that order; junction bases with no gene match: 9. CDR3 nucleotide sequence: TGTGCCACCACAGGACAGGGGAACCGAAACACCATATATTTT. Translation: CATTGQGNRNTIYF.